The source of this T cell receptor beta chain is a study of blood T cell repertoires in COVID-19. As for the study in general: From the United States, Italy and Spain came samples of acute and convalescent COVID-19. T cells, B-cell-depleted T cells, or PBMCs provided the cDNA or gDNA that served as material.

Germline loops: CDR1 SGHTA, CDR2 FQGNSA. The CDR3 is 15 amino acids. V was clipped by 3 bases and J by 1 base; unmatched bases: 4. How the authors handled the data: Reference gene primers were amplified, and this amplification served to estimate nucleated cell counts. The protocol was immunoSEQ multiplex PCR, while the TCRdb copy is restricted to in-frame clones and leaves out a portion. The V and J calls and clone size were taken over from that table, and D and trimming were inferred from the DNA. The sample holds roughly 190,000 clones, about 85% seen once. Specimen: peripheral blood. This sequence joins TRBV7-2 and TRBJ2-3; TRBD2 agrees at 7 bases. This sequence originates from a woman between 65 and 79 years old with COVID-19, enrolled during active disease. The CDR3 loop is CASSLGGGRTDTQYF. CDR3 nucleotide sequence: TGTGCCAGCAGCTTGGGCGGGGGTCGCACAGATACGCAGTATTTT.